These 15 T cell receptor beta chains share one sample of origin, sequenced in a study of CD4 and CD8 cells across lung adenocarcinoma regions. One entry per CDR3 protein, called by TCRdb with MiXCR from the PCR reads. The table includes 3,600 or so distinct CDR3 sequences, about two thirds detected once. What was sequenced was CD8+ T cells from the margin of a lung tumor. All receptors derive from a female donor with lung adenocarcinoma. The CD4 and CD8 labels of this study may be unreliable.

This chain joins TRBV6-5 and TRBJ2-3; D not resolved. With 1 base removed from V and 1 base from J, the gap between germline ends came to 6 bases. Germline CDR1 MNHEY, CDR2 SVGAGI. The CDR3 contains 14 residues. CDR3 nucleotides: TGTGCCAGCAGTTACTTAAGACGCACAGATACGCAGTATTTT. Its protein is CASSYLRRTDTQYF.

Turning to this clonotype: A read error may produce the germline difference seen at one junction end. The rearrangement joins TRBV25-1 to TRBJ2-3; tentatively, D is TRBD1 or TRBD2 (6 bases each). The germline CDR1 and CDR2 sequences are MGHDK and SYGVNS. CDR3 length: 16 amino acids. The DNA of the CDR3 is TGTGCCAGCAGGGAACTAGGGGGTAGCGGCCGAGATACGCAGTACTTT. Its translation is CASRELGGSGRDTQYF.

This clonotype showed up just a few times. The gene calls are TRBV6-1 and TRBJ2-3; D not certain. The V end was cut by 1 base, the J end by 6 bases, with 8 bases between. The germline CDR1 and CDR2 sequences are MNHNS and SASEGT. The CDR3 consists of 13 residues. DNA for the CDR3: TGTGCCAGCAGTGAAGGGGTGCCGGATACGCAGTATTTT. Translation: CASSEGVPDTQYF.

This clonotype has only one observation. A much larger clone lies a single base off, so this may be a read error. The chain combines TRBV10-1 with TRBJ2-5; 7 bases agree with TRBD2. With 0 bases clipped from V and 11 bases from J, the junction kept 15 bases outside the gene matches. There are 16 residues in the CDR3. CDR1 and CDR2 from the germline V gene are WNHNN and SYGVQD (reference sequence). The CDR3 bases are TGCGCCAGCAGTGAGTCTTGGACTAGAAATGACAATGAGCAGTACTTC. This sequence encodes CASSESWTRNDNEQYF.

The rearrangement links TRBV6-5 to TRBJ2-3; no clear D. This CDR3 is built from 15 residues. The V end lost 9 bases, the J end lost 9 bases, and 25 bases lay between the germline ends. Germline V gives CDR1 MNHEY, CDR2 SVGAGI. CDR3 sequence (DNA): TGTGCCAGGGGTTATGGGGTCTGTGACCAAGAGACGCAGTATTTT. Translating gives CARGYGVCDQETQYF.

The rearrangement links TRBV12-3 or TRBV12-4 to TRBJ2-1; 7 bases fit TRBD1. V dropped 4 bases and J dropped 4; count of bases not matched to a gene: 4. The CDR3 consists of 14 residues. The CDR3 DNA reads TGTGCCAGCAGTTCCGGGACAGAATACAATGAGCAGTTCTTC. Encoded protein: CASSSGTEYNEQFF.

The chain carries TRBV7-2 and TRBJ1-1, with D perhaps TRBD1 (6 bases). The CDR3 loop spans 13 amino acids. The germline V gene encodes CDR1 SGHTA and CDR2 FQGNSA. Trimming took off 6 bases at V and 7 bases at J, with 15 bases between the two ends. The CDR3 sequence: CASSKTRDNEAFF. As DNA, the CDR3 is TGTGCCAGCAGTAAGACCCGGGACAATGAAGCTTTCTTT.

The chain has TRBV6-1 and TRBJ1-3; D unresolved. Between the trimmed V and J ends, which lost 8 bases and 3 bases, there was a span of 8 bases. Germline V CDR1 and CDR2: MNHNS, SASEGT. The CDR3 extends over 12 amino acids. CDR3 nucleotide sequence: TGTGCCAGCTCGTCGGATGGAAACACCATATATTTT. Protein: CASSSDGNTIYF.

The genes are TRBV6-1 and TRBJ2-1, with 7 nucleotides matching TRBD2. J gave up 2 bases and V 9 bases, and 10 bases lay outside the gene matches. Per germline, CDR1 MNHNS and CDR2 SASEGT. CDR3 length: 15 residues. The CDR3 nucleotides are TGTGCCAGTGTGCGGGGGAGGGAAACCTACAATGAGCAGTTCTTC. It codes for CASVRGRETYNEQFF.

This clonotype was observed a few times. The V gene is TRBV27, the J gene TRBJ2-1; 8 bases fit TRBD2. J lost 5 bases, V lost 6 bases, and 9 bases had no gene match. The V gene's germline CDR1 is MNHEY and CDR2 SMNVEV (reference sequence). The CDR3 contains 15 residues. The CDR3 DNA reads as TGTGCCAGCAGATACGGGACTAGTAGGGACAATGAGCAGTTCTTC. Encoded protein: CASRYGTSRDNEQFF.

The genes are TRBV4-1 and TRBJ2-1; 8 bases are a match to TRBD1. This CDR3 is 15 amino acids long. The junction had 18 bases not matched to a gene; V was cut back by 11 bases and J by 9 bases. Germline V gene data show CDR1 as MGHRA and CDR2 as YSYEKL. The CDR3 protein is CAGSSPGQGPAEQFF. CDR3 in DNA: TGCGCCGGATCCTCACCAGGACAGGGTCCTGCTGAGCAGTTCTTC.

V usage is TRBV27 and J usage is TRBJ2-3; either TRBD1 or TRBD2 may supply D (6 bases each). The end of the DNA fits TRBJ2-5 better, so the J call may be wrong. The CDR3 totals 15 residues. Germline lookup yields CDR1 MNHEY and CDR2 SMNVEV (reference sequence). In DNA form, the CDR3 reads TGTGGCAGGGGCCTGGGCCGCACTAGCACAGAGACCCAGTACTTC. The encoded protein is CGRGLGRTSTETQYF.

The V and J genes are TRBV6-1 and TRBJ2-1; D not certain. Trimming left V 7 bases short and J 5 bases short, with 15 bases between. Per germline, CDR1 MNHNS and CDR2 SASEGT. The length of the CDR3 is 14 residues. The CDR3 DNA is TGTGCCAGCAACACAGAAACGGTGAACAATGAGCAGTTCTTC. It yields the protein CASNTETVNNEQFF.

This sequence joins TRBV4-1 and TRBJ1-5; D is uncertain. Between the trimmed V and J ends, which lost 0 bases and 3 bases, there was a span of 6 bases. The CDR3 totals 14 residues. The V gene's germline CDR1 is MGHRA and CDR2 YSYEKL. The CDR3 DNA reads as TGCGCCAGCAGCCAAGAGGCAGACAATCAGCCCCAGCATTTT. This translates into CASSQEADNQPQHF.

This chain connects TRBV6-1 to TRBJ2-5, with 11 bases lining up with TRBD2. The germline gives CDR1 MNHNS, CDR2 SASEGT. V shed 6 bases, J shed 3 bases, and the junction held 6 bases outside the gene matches. The CDR3 contains 15 residues. CDR3 protein: CASRNPSGGKETQYF. DNA of the CDR3: TGTGCCAGCAGGAACCCTAGCGGGGGGAAAGAGACCCAGTACTTC.